Listed below are T cell receptor beta chains from one sample, sequenced in a study of cytomegalovirus exposure and HLA in healthy donors. This table comes from immunoSEQ multiplex PCR, and its TCRdb copy is limited to in-frame clones, with some not included. This sample yields about 110,000 clones, of which around 90% are seen a single time; less than 2% belongs to the top ten. Sequencing was performed on PBMCs. These receptors originate from a woman younger than 30 in good health and CMV-seropositive. CDR3s include the opening cysteine and the closing phenylalanine or tryptophan. D genes are given only for firm matches. Expanded clones are given a class, and other clones once, few, many or no size at all.

v_gene	d_gene	abundance	j_gene	CDR3nt	CDR3aa
TRBV5-5	TRBD1	-	TRBJ1-1	TGTGCCAGCAGCGCGGACAGGGGAGCGAGCCCTGAAGCTTTCTTT	CASSADRGASPEAFF
TRBV4-1	-	-	TRBJ1-5	TGCGCCAGCAGCCAGGCCTTCAAGAATCAGCCCCAGCATTTT	CASSQAFKNQPQHF
TRBV4-1	-	-	TRBJ1-6	TGCGCCAGCAGCCAAGGTATTAGGGGCTCCCCCTATAATTCACCCCTCCACTTT	CASSQGIRGSPYNSPLHF
TRBV2	-	-	TRBJ1-5	TGTGCCAGCAGAGGACTTAATCAGCCCCAGCATTTT	CASRGLNQPQHF
TRBV27	-	once	TRBJ1-2	TGTGCCAGCAGTTCATCAACAGGGCGGCCCTATGGCTACACCTTC	CASSSSTGRPYGYTF
TRBV7-9	-	-	TRBJ2-3	TGTGCCAGCAGCCCCGCCCGTGCGGGCACAGATACGCAGTATTTT	CASSPARAGTDTQYF
TRBV7-9	-	-	TRBJ2-2	TGTGCCAGCAGCTTAGGAGCAGGAGGGAAACCCGGGGAGCTGTTTTTT	CASSLGAGGKPGELFF
TRBV7-9	TRBD1	-	TRBJ2-7	TGTGCCAGCAGCCCGTTGGGACAGGGGGCCTACGAGCAGTACTTC	CASSPLGQGAYEQYF
TRBV7-9	-	-	TRBJ1-1	TGTGCCAGCAGCCCCTCTTTAGGAGGGCTCAACACTGAAGCTTTCTTT	CASSPSLGGLNTEAFF
TRBV9	-	-	TRBJ1-1	TGTGCCAGCAGCGTAGCCTTGGGGCCGAACACTGAAGCTTTCTTT	CASSVALGPNTEAFF
TRBV2	TRBD1	few	TRBJ2-2	TGTGCCAGCACCATAACAGGGGGCACCGGGGAGCTGTTTTTT	CASTITGGTGELFF
TRBV28	-	-	TRBJ1-6	TGTGCCAGCAGTTTTTCGGGGGATATGTCACCCCTCCACTTT	CASSFSGDMSPLHF
TRBV7-8	-	-	TRBJ1-2	TGTGCCAGCAGCTTAGAGACGCGGGGGGCAGGTGTATCCTATGGCTACACCTTC	CASSLETRGAGVSYGYTF
TRBV5-5	-	-	TRBJ1-1	TGTGCCAGCAGCTTCAGGGGAGCGAACACTGAAGCTTTCTTT	CASSFRGANTEAFF
TRBV6-5	-	-	TRBJ2-7	TGTGCCAGCAGCCCCCCCGGCGGCTCCTACGAGCAGTACTTC	CASSPPGGSYEQYF
TRBV28	-	few	TRBJ1-1	TGTGCCAGCAGTTTAACGGGGGTCACTGAAGCTTTCTTT	CASSLTGVTEAFF
TRBV10-2	-	-	TRBJ2-1	TGCGCCAGCAGTGAGTCAAGCCGGCAGTTCTTC	CASSESSRQFF
TRBV7-9	-	-	TRBJ1-1	TGTGCCAGCAGCTTAGTTCAGGGTAACACTGAAGCTTTCTTT	CASSLVQGNTEAFF
TRBV7-7	-	-	TRBJ2-5	TGTGCTAGCAGCTCGTCCCCGCGGGAGACCCAGTACTTC	CASSSSPRETQYF
TRBV5-8	-	few	TRBJ2-3	TGTGCCAGCAGCTTAGGGGCCTCGCAGTATTTT	CASSLGASQYF
TRBV6-5	TRBD1	-	TRBJ1-6	TGTGCCAGCAGTTGGGGGACAGGGGTTAATTCACCCCTCCACTTT	CASSWGTGVNSPLHF
TRBV7-2	TRBD1	once	TRBJ1-3	TGTGCCAGCAGCCCCGGGACAGGGTCAAACACCATATATTTT	CASSPGTGSNTIYF
TRBV7-2	-	-	TRBJ1-1	TGTGCCAGCAGGCGAGGGAGTATAAACACTGAAGCTTTCTTT	CASRRGSINTEAFF
TRBV28	-	-	TRBJ2-1	TGTGCCAGCAGTTTTAGGCGGGAGCAGTTCTTC	CASSFRREQFF
TRBV18	-	-	TRBJ2-5	TGTGCCAGCTCACCAAACGCGGTCCAAGAGACCCAGTACTTC	CASSPNAVQETQYF
TRBV9	TRBD1	-	TRBJ2-2	TGTGCCAGCAGCGTCACAGGGGGCCAGAACACCGGGGAGCTGTTTTTT	CASSVTGGQNTGELFF
TRBV14	-	-	TRBJ1-2	TGTGCCAGCAGCCAAGGGACAACGAGGACTAACTATGGCTACACCTTC	CASSQGTTRTNYGYTF
TRBV4-1	TRBD2	-	TRBJ2-1	TGCGCCAGCAGCCCTCTAGCGGGGGCCTACAATGAGCAGTTCTTC	CASSPLAGAYNEQFF
TRBV28	-	-	TRBJ2-7	TGTGCCAGCAGTTCCATAGCCTACGAGCAGTACTTC	CASSSIAYEQYF
TRBV4-1	-	-	TRBJ2-3	TGCGCCAGCAGCCAAGGCGGAGGGGTAAATACGCAGTATTTT	CASSQGGGVNTQYF
TRBV28	TRBD1	once	TRBJ1-3	TGTGCCAGCAGGGGGACAGGGGGCCCTGGAAACACCATATATTTT	CASRGTGGPGNTIYF
TRBV27	-	-	TRBJ1-4	TGTGCCAGCAGTTCAGGGCCAACTAATGAAAAACTGTTTTTT	CASSSGPTNEKLFF
TRBV7-9	TRBD2	-	TRBJ2-7	TGTGCCAGCAGCTTAGGACTAGCACCCGAGCAGTACTTC	CASSLGLAPEQYF
TRBV15	TRBD1	-	TRBJ2-1	TGTGCCACCAGCAGTCGACCGGGACAGGGGATCAATGAGCAGTTCTTC	CATSSRPGQGINEQFF
TRBV7-6	-	-	TRBJ1-1	TGTGCCAGCAGCTCGGCAGGGGCTGGGACTGAAGCTTTCTTT	CASSSAGAGTEAFF
TRBV28	-	few	TRBJ1-5	TGTGCCAGCTGCAGCGGCAATCAGCCCCAGCATTTT	CASCSGNQPQHF
TRBV5-1	TRBD2	-	TRBJ2-3	TGCGCCAGCAGCAACGGACTAGCGGGGGTTAGCACAGATACGCAGTATTTT	CASSNGLAGVSTDTQYF
TRBV6-5	-	-	TRBJ1-6	TGTGCCAGCAGTTACGGGGACAACTATAATTCACCCCTCCACTTT	CASSYGDNYNSPLHF
TRBV10-1	TRBD2	-	TRBJ2-3	TGCGCCAGCAGTGAGGCCGGGACTAGCACACGGACGCAGTATTTT	CASSEAGTSTRTQYF
TRBV27	-	-	TRBJ2-3	TGTGCCAGCAGTTTTCTGGCATCGGGGAGGGGACATATCTATAGCACAGATACGCAGTATTTT	CASSFLASGRGHIYSTDTQYF
TRBV4-3	-	-	TRBJ1-1	TGCGCCAGCAGCCAAGATAGCATGAACACTGAAGCTTTCTTT	CASSQDSMNTEAFF